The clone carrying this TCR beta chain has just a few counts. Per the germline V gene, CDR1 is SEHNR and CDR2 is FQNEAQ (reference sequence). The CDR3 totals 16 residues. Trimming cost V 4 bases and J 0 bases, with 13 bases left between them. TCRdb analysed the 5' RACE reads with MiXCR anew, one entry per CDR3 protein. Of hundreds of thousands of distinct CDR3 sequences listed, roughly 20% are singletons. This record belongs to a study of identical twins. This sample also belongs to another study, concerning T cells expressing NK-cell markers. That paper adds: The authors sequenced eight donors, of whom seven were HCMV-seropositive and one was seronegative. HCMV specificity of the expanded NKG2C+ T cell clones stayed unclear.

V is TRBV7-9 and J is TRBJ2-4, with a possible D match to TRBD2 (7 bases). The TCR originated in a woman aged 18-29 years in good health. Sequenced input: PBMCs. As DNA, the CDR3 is TGTGCCAGCAGCTCGGGGGGCGGGATAGCCAAAAACATTCAGTACTTC. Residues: CASSSGGGIAKNIQYF.